The rows below give T cell receptor beta chains drawn from one sample of a study of cytomegalovirus exposure and HLA in healthy donors. Produced via immunoSEQ multiplex PCR; TCRdb's table is partial and in-frame only. The sample gives 130,000 or so clones, roughly 80% of which show up once; 0.94% is in the top ten. The specimen was PBMCs. All receptors derive from a woman aged 55-75 years in good health and CMV-seronegative. Each CDR3 is given with its conserved first and last residue. Fields, in order: V gene, CDR3 protein.

V gene: TRBV9
CDR3 protein: CASSPTGTEAFF

V gene: TRBV28
CDR3 protein: CASTSRGLDTQYF

V gene: TRBV13
CDR3 protein: CASSERGGLTDTQYF

V gene: TRBV25-1
CDR3 protein: CASSGGTGWNSPLHF

V gene: TRBV5-1
CDR3 protein: CASSRLQGVTGNTIYF

V gene: TRBV13
CDR3 protein: CASSNNEGLVGELFF

V gene: TRBV5-5
CDR3 protein: CASSQGGSGNEKLFF

V gene: TRBV5-4
CDR3 protein: CASSQTGSSTDTQYF

V gene: TRBV9
CDR3 protein: CASSGDSGGYNEQFF

V gene: TRBV7-8
CDR3 protein: CASSPGGRNTEAFF

V gene: TRBV7-9
CDR3 protein: CASSFGDRVGNEQFF

V gene: TRBV7-6
CDR3 protein: CASSLGIAGEGDTQYF